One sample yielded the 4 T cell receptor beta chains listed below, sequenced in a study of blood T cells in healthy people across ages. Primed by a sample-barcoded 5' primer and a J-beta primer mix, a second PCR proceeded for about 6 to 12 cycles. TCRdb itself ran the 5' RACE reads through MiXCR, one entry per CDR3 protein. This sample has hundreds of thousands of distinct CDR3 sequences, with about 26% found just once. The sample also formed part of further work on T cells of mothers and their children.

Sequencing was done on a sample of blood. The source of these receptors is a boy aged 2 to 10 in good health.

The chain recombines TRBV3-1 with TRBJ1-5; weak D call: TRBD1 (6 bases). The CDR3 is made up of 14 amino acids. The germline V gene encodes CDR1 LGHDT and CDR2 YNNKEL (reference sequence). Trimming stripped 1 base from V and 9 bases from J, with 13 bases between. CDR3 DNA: TGTGCCAGCAGCCAAGGGGACACATCACGGCCCCAGCATTTT. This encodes CASSQGDTSRPQHF.

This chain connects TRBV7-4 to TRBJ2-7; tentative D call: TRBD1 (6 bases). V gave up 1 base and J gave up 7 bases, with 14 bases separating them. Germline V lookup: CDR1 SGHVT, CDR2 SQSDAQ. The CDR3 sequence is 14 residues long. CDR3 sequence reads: CASSLVGGKGEQYF. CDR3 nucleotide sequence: TGTGCCAGCAGCTTAGTAGGGGGAAAGGGGGAGCAGTACTTC.

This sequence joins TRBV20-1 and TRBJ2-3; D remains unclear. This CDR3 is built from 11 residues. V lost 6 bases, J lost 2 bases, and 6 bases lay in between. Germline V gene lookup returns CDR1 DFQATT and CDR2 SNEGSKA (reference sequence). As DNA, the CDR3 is TGCAGTGCCGGGTACACAGATACGCAGTATTTT. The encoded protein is CSAGYTDTQYF.

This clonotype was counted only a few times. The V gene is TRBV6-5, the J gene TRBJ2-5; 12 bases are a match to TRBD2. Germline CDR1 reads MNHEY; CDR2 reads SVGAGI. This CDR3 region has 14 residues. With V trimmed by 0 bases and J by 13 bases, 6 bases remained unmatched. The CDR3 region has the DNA TGTGCCAGCAGTTACTCGTCTAGCGGGGGGGCTGCGTACTTC. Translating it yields CASSYSSSGGAAYF.